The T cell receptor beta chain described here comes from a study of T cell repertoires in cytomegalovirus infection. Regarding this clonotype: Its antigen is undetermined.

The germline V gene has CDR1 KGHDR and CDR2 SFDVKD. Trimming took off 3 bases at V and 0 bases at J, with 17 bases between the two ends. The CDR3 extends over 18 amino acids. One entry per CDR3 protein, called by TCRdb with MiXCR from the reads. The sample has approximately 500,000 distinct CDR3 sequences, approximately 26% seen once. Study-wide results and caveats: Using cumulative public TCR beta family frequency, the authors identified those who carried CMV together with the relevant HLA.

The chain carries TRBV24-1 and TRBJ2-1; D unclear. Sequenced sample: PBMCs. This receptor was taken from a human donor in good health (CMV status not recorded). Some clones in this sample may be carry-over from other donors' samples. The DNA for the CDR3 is TGTGCCACCAGTGATCCTGGGGATATCTCAAGCTCCTACAATGAGCAGTTCTTC. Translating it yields CATSDPGDISSSYNEQFF.